This entry describes one T cell receptor (beta chain). Its antigen is still unknown. This sample is drawn from a study of post-analysis software for immune sequencing data. Overall study findings and caveats: Several TRBV segments occurring more often in patients than controls included TRBV5-6, TRBV5-1 and TRBV20-1.

The CDR3 is 12 residues long. Looked up from germline, CDR1 is WSHSY and CDR2 is SAAADI. V shed 7 bases and J 7 bases; nucleotides not matched to a gene: 4. TCR beta cDNA libraries included unique molecular identifiers. TCRdb fed the PCR reads into MiXCR, producing one record per CDR3 protein. The sample records about 540,000 distinct CDR3 sequences, around a third being singletons. This sequence was found in a girl aged 2-17 years with multiple sclerosis. Sequenced material: blood. The chain combines TRBV10-2 with TRBJ2-1; 7 bases are shared with TRBD1. The CDR3 bases are TGCGCCAGCACTGGACAGGCGAATGAGCAGTTCTTC. Translated, it gives CASTGQANEQFF.